The 30 T cell receptor beta chains below were found in one sample sequenced in a study of T cells expressing NK-cell markers. TCRdb reprocessed the 5' RACE reads, with one entry per CDR3 protein and no DNA. The table for this sample gives 250,000 to 300,000 distinct CDR3 sequences. The specimen was blood T cells: a sorted CD56 or NKG2C T cell subset, CD4+ or CD8+ T cells, or bulk PBMC T cells (not recorded which). These TCRs come from a woman aged 18 to 75 in good health.

V gene TRBV7-3 combines with J gene TRBJ2-4. The CDR3 is 16 residues long. In germline, CDR1 is SGHTA, CDR2 FQGTGA. The CDR3 here is CASSLCLEIAKNIQYF.

The chain employs TRBV28 and TRBJ2-7; TCRdb gives TRBD2 as the D gene, but with no DNA this cannot be confirmed. This CDR3 region has 19 residues. Germline V gives CDR1 MDHEN, CDR2 SYDVKM. The CDR3 loop is CASSFASGRSKQISYEQYF.

The V call is TRBV29-1, the J call TRBJ2-5; TCRdb lists TRBD1, though no DNA is available to test this call. The CDR3 sequence is 14 residues long. The germline V gene has CDR1 SQVTM and CDR2 ANQGSEA. This chain's CDR3 is CSVVAQRARETQYF.

The rearrangement joins TRBV7-3 to TRBJ1-1; checking the TCRdb D call of TRBD1 is not possible without DNA. Germline CDR1 SGHTA, CDR2 FQGTGA. The CDR3 loop spans 16 amino acids. CDR3 region: CASSLKSPWGGTEAFF.

V gene TRBV7-2 combines with J gene TRBJ2-3; TCRdb names TRBD1, which stays unverified in the absence of DNA. The CDR3 totals 14 residues. Germline V gene lookup returns CDR1 SGHTA and CDR2 FQGNSA. CDR3 region: CASSWGATSDTQYF.

V gene TRBV7-2 combines with J gene TRBJ2-2; TCRdb selects TRBD2, and the lack of DNA leaves this call unchecked. The CDR3 is 16 amino acids. Germline V gene lookup returns CDR1 SGHTA and CDR2 FQGNSA. CDR3 sequence reads: CASSLRLAGNTGELFF.

The chain is built from TRBV10-2 and TRBJ2-5; checking the TCRdb D call of TRBD2 is not possible without DNA. The CDR3 consists of 13 residues. Per the germline V gene, CDR1 is WSHSY and CDR2 is SAAADI. The CDR3 reads CASLTSGVETQYF.

The CDR3 region is CASKPPGGTSGNTIYF. The rearrangement uses TRBV7-2 and TRBJ1-3. CDR3 size: 16 residues. Germline CDR1 SGHTA, CDR2 FQGNSA.

The chain employs TRBV2 and TRBJ2-7; TCRdb designates TRBD1, a call that cannot be tested without DNA. Germline assignment: CDR1 SNHLY and CDR2 FYNNEI. This CDR3 spans 15 amino acids. The CDR3 region is CASLVGGGIGGEQYF.

The V call is TRBV5-4, the J call TRBJ2-3; TCRdb names TRBD2, which stays unverified in the absence of DNA. Germline lookup yields CDR1 SGHNT and CDR2 YYREEE (reference sequence). This CDR3 has 17 residues. The CDR3 protein is CASSPGTSGGRTDTQYF.

This chain uses TRBV4-2 with TRBJ1-3; TCRdb's D call, TRBD1, is unchecked because there is no DNA. There are 18 residues in the CDR3. CDR1 and CDR2 (germline): LGHNA, YNFKEQ. This CDR3 is CASSQTRGGDLSGNTIYF.

The chain has TRBV7-9 and TRBJ1-2; as DNA is missing, the TRBD1 call by TCRdb cannot be tested. Germline loops: CDR1 SEHNR, CDR2 FQNEAQ (reference sequence). The CDR3 is made up of 13 amino acids. The CDR3 is CASSNRQSYGYTF. Together with reference TRBV7-9 and TRBJ1-2, the CDR3 gives the full variable domain: DTGVSQNPRHKITKRGQNVTFRCDPISEHNRLYWYRQTLGQGPEFLTYFQNEAQLEKSRLLSDRFSAERPKGSFSTLEIQRTEQGDSAMYLCASSNRQSYGYTFGSGTRLTVV.

The V and J genes are TRBV7-3 and TRBJ2-1; TCRdb's D call, TRBD2, is unchecked because there is no DNA. The germline V gene has CDR1 SGHTA and CDR2 FQGTGA. This CDR3 comprises 15 residues. This CDR3 is CASSLYSGGANEQFF.

V is TRBV2 and J is TRBJ1-5; TCRdb's D call, TRBD1, is unchecked because there is no DNA. Germline CDR1 is SNHLY and CDR2 is FYNNEI. This CDR3 has 15 amino acids. CDR3 sequence reads: CASRREREGSSPQHF.

The rearrangement uses TRBV5-1 and TRBJ2-5. CDR3 size: 13 residues. Germline-derived CDR1 and CDR2 are SGHRS and YFSETQ. The CDR3 sequence is CASSLDWLETQYF. The variable domain in full, with the rest retrieved from reference TRBV5-1 and TRBJ2-5, is KAGVTQTPRYLIKTRGQQVTLSCSPISGHRSVSWYQQTPGQGLQFLFEYFSETQRNKGNFPGRFSGRQFSNSRSEMNVSTLELGDSALYLCASSLDWLETQYFGPGTRLLVL.

This rearrangement joins TRBV5-1 to TRBJ2-7; TCRdb gives TRBD2 as the D gene, but with no DNA this cannot be confirmed. The CDR3 runs 20 residues. Germline V gene sequence: CDR1 SGHRS, CDR2 YFSETQ. The CDR3: CASSLGLEWLRRTGRHEQYF.

The chain has TRBV20-1 and TRBJ2-1; no DNA is available, so the TRBD1 call from TCRdb remains unchecked. The CDR3 totals 14 residues. The germline gives CDR1 DFQATT, CDR2 SNEGSKA (reference sequence). The CDR3 here is CSAPPTGVDNEQFF.

This sequence joins TRBV4-1 and TRBJ1-2; TCRdb's D call, TRBD1, is unchecked because there is no DNA. Per the germline V gene, CDR1 is MGHRA and CDR2 is YSYEKL. The CDR3 sequence is 15 residues long. The CDR3 here is CASSQDGTGRFGYTF.

The J gene is TRBJ2-1, the V gene TRBV7-8. Germline lookup yields CDR1 SGHVS and CDR2 FQNEAQ. CDR3 length: 14 amino acids. The CDR3 reads CASSSDSSYNEQFF.

The chain joins TRBV7-8 to TRBJ1-2; TCRdb designates TRBD1, a call that cannot be tested without DNA. The CDR3 sequence is 12 residues long. CDR1 is SGHVS and CDR2 is FQNEAQ in the germline V gene. CDR3 residues: CASTSGVRGYTF.

V usage is TRBV7-3 and J usage is TRBJ2-2; TCRdb indicates TRBD1, and absent DNA this call remains unverified. Germline-derived CDR1 and CDR2 are SGHTA and FQGTGA. The CDR3 is made up of 15 amino acids. The chain's CDR3 is CASSRRTGNTGELFF.

This chain uses TRBV5-1 with TRBJ2-1. CDR3 size: 13 residues. Germline CDR1 is SGHRS and CDR2 is YFSETQ. The CDR3 protein is CASSLVSIGEQFF.

CDR3 in amino acids: CASRYGTSEYNEQFF. The V and J genes are TRBV3-1 and TRBJ2-1; the TRBD2 assignment by TCRdb is unverifiable without DNA. The germline V gene has CDR1 LGHDT and CDR2 YNNKEL (reference sequence). The CDR3 sequence is 15 residues long.

The chain uses TRBV5-1 and TRBJ2-5; TCRdb's assignment of TRBD1 cannot be checked, as there is no DNA. The length of the CDR3 is 14 residues. Per the germline V gene, CDR1 is SGHRS and CDR2 is YFSETQ. The CDR3 loop reads CASSLDGAGVTQYF.

This sequence joins TRBV12-3 or TRBV12-4 and TRBJ1-2; as DNA is missing, the TRBD1 call by TCRdb cannot be tested. There are 18 residues in the CDR3. This chain's CDR3 is CASSLEGGRSQRGYGYTF.

The genes are TRBV7-3 and TRBJ2-5. The CDR3 spans 13 residues. Germline-derived CDR1 and CDR2 are SGHTA and FQGTGA. CDR3 residues: CASSLVTTETQYF.

The chain carries TRBV29-1 and TRBJ2-2; the D gene TCRdb calls, TRBD1, cannot be checked with no DNA. The CDR3 has 14 amino acids. Per germline, CDR1 SQVTM and CDR2 ANQGSEA. The CDR3 region is CSVGSQGYTGELFF.

V and J are TRBV12-3 or TRBV12-4 and TRBJ2-7; the D call from TCRdb, TRBD1, cannot be confirmed without DNA. The CDR3 is 15 residues long. CDR3 loop: CASSQDRGNSYEQYF.

The rearrangement joins TRBV11-2 to TRBJ2-5; TCRdb's D gene call, TRBD1, goes unchecked for lack of DNA. This CDR3 has 14 residues. Germline loops: CDR1 SGHAT, CDR2 FQNNGV. This chain's CDR3 is CASSPGSVQETQYF.

This sequence joins TRBV19 and TRBJ2-2; as DNA is missing, the TRBD2 call by TCRdb cannot be tested. This CDR3 contains 16 residues. The germline CDR1 and CDR2 sequences are LNHDA and SQIVND (reference sequence). The CDR3 sequence: CASSKGLAGTTGELFF.